The 14 T cell receptor beta chains below were found in one sample sequenced in a study of T cells in Graves' hyperthyroidism and ophthalmopathy. Regions amplified from RNA transcripts were the TCR beta CDR3 regions. Primed by the HTBI set, a first-round RT-PCR was run on the TCR CDR3. TCRdb used MiXCR to reprocess the multiplex PCR reads, holding one entry per CDR3 protein. The sample lists over 300,000 distinct CDR3 sequences, about 15% occurring once. The specimen was blood. All receptors come from a woman in her fifties or sixties with Graves' hyperthyroidism.

This clonotype occurred many times. J is TRBJ1-2 and V is TRBV10-3; D is uncertain. Trimming cost V 4 bases and J 3 bases, with 12 bases left between them. This CDR3 has 14 amino acids. Germline V CDR1 and CDR2: ENHRY, SYGVKD. CDR3 coding DNA: TGTGCCATCAGTGGGGGATCAGGACACTATGGCTACACCTTC. As protein: CAISGGSGHYGYTF.

The rearrangement uses TRBV5-1 and TRBJ1-3; D is ambiguous. The CDR3 spans 14 residues. The V and J ends lost 0 bases and 2 bases respectively, with 6 bases between them. From germline, CDR1 is SGHRS and CDR2 YFSETQ. Here the CDR3 reads CASSLGGPGNTIYF. CDR3 coding DNA: TGCGCCAGCAGCTTGGGAGGGCCTGGAAACACCATATATTTT.

This clonotype was seen many times. The rearrangement joins TRBV7-9 to TRBJ2-5, with TRBD2 identical over 10 bases. This CDR3 is built from 16 residues. The V segment lost 5 bases and the J segment 0 bases; nucleotides outside the gene matches: 6. Germline CDR1 is SEHNR and CDR2 is FQNEAQ (reference sequence). CDR3 residues: CASSTSGREYQETQYF. CDR3 sequence (DNA): TGTGCCAGCAGCACGAGCGGGAGGGAGTACCAAGAGACCCAGTACTTC.

J is TRBJ2-5 and V is TRBV7-2, with D possibly TRBD1 on 5 matching bases. Deletions cut 5 bases from V and 4 bases from J, with 14 bases between. Per the germline V gene, CDR1 is SGHTA and CDR2 is FQGNSA. The CDR3 has 14 residues. The CDR3 region is CASSPEQGRETQYF. Written as DNA, the CDR3 is TGTGCCAGCAGCCCAGAGCAGGGTCGAGAGACCCAGTACTTC.

Worth noting for this clonotype: A much larger clone lies one base from this, so it may be a read error. The chain has TRBV27 and TRBJ2-3; D could derive from TRBD1 or TRBD2 (5 bases each). This CDR3 comprises 15 residues. Per the germline V gene, CDR1 is MNHEY and CDR2 is SMNVEV (reference sequence). Trimming took 8 bases from V and 2 from J, leaving 17 bases between them. The CDR3 coding sequence is TGTGCCAGCGGTTGGGACGGTTTAAACACAGATACGCAGTATTTT. Its translation is CASGWDGLNTDTQYF.

In this sample, this clonotype turned up many times. The V call is TRBV12-3 or TRBV12-4, the J call TRBJ2-3; TRBD2 agrees at 12 bases. CDR3 length: 15 residues. Unmatched junction bases numbered 9, after V lost 5 bases and J lost 9 bases. CDR3 DNA: TGTGCCAGCAGTGCCCTGACTAGCGGGAGAGGGACGCAGTATTTT. It is translated as CASSALTSGRGTQYF.

This clonotype turned up a few times. The chain joins TRBV20-1 to TRBJ2-7, with 10 bases fitting TRBD1. After removal of 6 bases from V and 2 bases from J, the junction contained 7 bases not matched to a gene. Per germline, CDR1 DFQATT and CDR2 SNEGSKA (reference sequence). The CDR3 is 14 residues long. The CDR3 DNA reads as TGCAGTGCCTATCCCGGGACAGGGGCCTACGAGCAGTACTTC. It encodes CSAYPGTGAYEQYF.

This clonotype was recorded many times. The V gene is TRBV12-3 or TRBV12-4, the J gene TRBJ1-3, with D uncertain. The V end was cut by 4 bases, the J end by 7 bases, with 11 bases between. The CDR3 runs to 13 residues. In DNA, the CDR3 is TGTGCCAGCAGTTCCCTAGGGAGGAACACCATATATTTT. Residues: CASSSLGRNTIYF.

There are many counts of this clonotype. The genes are TRBV10-3 and TRBJ1-2; perhaps TRBD1 as D (5 bases). The V gene lost 0 bases and the J gene lost 3 bases, with 17 bases spanning the gap. The CDR3 is 17 amino acids. The germline V gene has CDR1 ENHRY and CDR2 SYGVKD. DNA for the CDR3: TGTGCCATCAGTGAGTCGGTTCAGGGCGGCTGGTACTATGGCTACACCTTC. The encoded protein is CAISESVQGGWYYGYTF.

This clonotype was seen many times. The genes are TRBV20-1 and TRBJ2-7; 9 bases match TRBD2. CDR1 DFQATT and CDR2 SNEGSKA come from the germline V gene (reference sequence). CDR3 length: 17 residues. V was clipped by 3 bases and J by 4 bases; unmatched bases: 16. The CDR3 spells CSASGITIAGVAYEQYF. Here the CDR3 DNA reads TGCAGTGCTAGCGGGATCACCATAGCGGGAGTAGCGTACGAGCAGTACTTC.

This CDR3 is CASSFSTGGRLGQPQHF. The CDR3 bases are TGTGCCAGCAGCTTTTCCACCGGGGGCCGCTTGGGTCAGCCCCAGCATTTT. The rearrangement uses TRBV5-5 and TRBJ1-5; tentatively, D is TRBD1 (6 bases). The CDR3 extends over 17 amino acids. The germline CDR1 and CDR2 sequences are SGHKS and YYEKEE (reference sequence). Trimming cost V 2 bases and J 6 bases, with 21 bases left between them.

This clonotype showed up many times. The chain has TRBV7-9 and TRBJ2-5; possibly TRBD2 for D (5 bases). This CDR3 spans 13 amino acids. V lost 5 bases to trimming and J lost 4 bases, with 11 bases between them. Per germline, CDR1 SEHNR and CDR2 FQNEAQ (reference sequence). DNA of the CDR3: TGTGCCAGCAGCATTCTTGCGGGAGAGACCCAGTACTTC. Protein product: CASSILAGETQYF.

This clonotype was observed many times. The chain is built from TRBV2 and TRBJ2-3, with 10 positions matching TRBD2. The germline V gene encodes CDR1 SNHLY and CDR2 FYNNEI. The CDR3 loop spans 15 amino acids. V trimming: 8 bases; J trimming: 3 bases; junction bases outside the gene matches: 8. The CDR3 DNA follows: TGTGCCAGCCTTAAGCTAGCGGGAGCAACAGATACGCAGTATTTT. As protein: CASLKLAGATDTQYF.

The chain combines TRBV15 with TRBJ1-2; 9 bases align to TRBD1. Trimming at V came to 0 bases and at J to 4 bases, leaving 12 bases not matched to a gene. This CDR3 is built from 18 residues. Germline values: CDR1 LNHNV, CDR2 YYDKDF (reference sequence). The DNA of the CDR3 is TGTGCCACCAGCAGAGACGGGACAGGGTTCCAAGGATCCTATGGCTACACCTTC. Encoded protein: CATSRDGTGFQGSYGYTF.